Listed below are T cell receptor beta chains from one sample, sequenced in a study of cytomegalovirus exposure and HLA in healthy donors. The repertoire was sequenced with immunoSEQ multiplex PCR; TCRdb's copy has only in-frame clones and lacks some. In the table there are fewer than 250,000 clones, approximately 83% of which are singletons. The sequencing sample was made of PBMCs. The receptors derive from a girl aged 10 to 17 in good health and CMV-seronegative. Both conserved end residues are part of each CDR3. The D gene is left open where the match is weak. Clone size is not always given. Where it is, it says once, few, many or a class for expanded clones.

>-|TRBJ1-2|TRBV6-5|-
CASSYGSQLGGYTF
TGTGCCAGCAGTTACGGGTCTCAGCTAGGAGGCTACACCTTC
>TRBD1|TRBJ1-3|TRBV6-1|few
CASSEGQGGNTIYF
TGTGCCAGCAGTGAGGGACAGGGGGGAAACACCATATATTTT
>-|TRBJ1-6|TRBV27|-
CASSPIPGSPLHF
TGTGCCAGCAGTCCTATCCCTGGTTCACCCCTCCACTTT
>-|TRBJ1-4|TRBV4-3|-
CASSQDGAKGGEKLFF
TGCGCCAGCAGCCAAGATGGGGCCAAAGGGGGTGAAAAACTGTTTTTT
>TRBD1|TRBJ1-4|TRBV27|-
CASMTGENEKLFF
TGTGCCAGCATGACAGGGGAGAATGAAAAACTGTTTTTT
>TRBD1|TRBJ1-5|TRBV27|-
CASSPIDRVGQPQHF
TGTGCCAGCAGCCCTATAGACAGGGTAGGTCAGCCCCAGCATTTT
>-|TRBJ1-3|TRBV30|-
CAWSVRGRVHGNTIYF
TGTGCCTGGAGTGTACGAGGCAGGGTGCACGGAAACACCATATATTTT
>TRBD1|TRBJ2-1|TRBV2|-
CAGLQGVTNNEQFF
TGTGCCGGCCTACAGGGGGTTACCAACAATGAGCAGTTCTTC
>TRBD2|TRBJ2-5|TRBV5-1|-
CASGALSGRPETQYF
TGCGCCAGCGGAGCCCTTAGCGGGAGACCGGAGACCCAGTACTTC
>-|TRBJ1-5|TRBV4-2|-
CASSQEGRQPQHF
TGTGCCAGCAGCCAAGAGGGGCGACAGCCCCAGCATTTT
>-|TRBJ2-7|TRBV5-1|-
CASSLLQGSSYEQYF
TGCGCCAGCAGCTTGTTGCAGGGGTCGTCCTACGAGCAGTACTTC
>TRBD1|TRBJ1-2|TRBV10-2|-
CASSDITSGQAFYGYTF
TGCGCCAGCAGTGATATCACCTCGGGACAGGCTTTCTATGGCTACACCTTC
>-|TRBJ2-7|TRBV10-3|-
CAISEPDRHYEQYF
TGTGCCATCAGTGAACCTGACAGGCACTACGAGCAGTACTTC
>-|TRBJ2-5|TRBV6-5|-
CASRNGQWGETQYF
TGTGCCAGCAGAAACGGACAGTGGGGAGAGACCCAGTACTTC
>-|TRBJ2-3|TRBV7-6|-
CASSARDSLWDTQYF
TGTGCCAGCAGCGCGCGGGACAGCCTGTGGGATACGCAGTATTTT
>-|TRBJ2-3|TRBV7-3|-
CASSLTGAGAGGTDTQYF
TGTGCCAGCAGCTTAACGGGGGCAGGGGCGGGAGGCACAGATACGCAGTATTTT
>-|TRBJ2-1|TRBV5-1|-
CASSLVREIYNEQFF
TGCGCCAGCAGCTTGGTGAGGGAGATCTACAATGAGCAGTTCTTC
>TRBD1|TRBJ2-5|TRBV28|-
CASTPGQGYQETQYF
TGTGCCAGCACCCCGGGACAGGGATATCAAGAGACCCAGTACTTC
>TRBD1|TRBJ2-1|TRBV5-4|-
CASSSGTGAYNEQFF
TGTGCCAGCAGTTCCGGGACAGGGGCCTACAATGAGCAGTTCTTC
>TRBD1|TRBJ1-3|TRBV28|-
CASRRDRVRNTIYF
TGTGCCAGCAGGAGAGACAGGGTGAGAAACACCATATATTTT
>TRBD2|TRBJ2-3|TRBV7-7|-
CASSLDGTSGSDTQYF
TGTGCTAGCAGCTTAGACGGGACTAGCGGATCAGATACGCAGTATTTT
>TRBD1|TRBJ1-5|TRBV6-5|-
CASQGAGQPQHF
TGTGCCAGCCAGGGGGCAGGTCAGCCCCAGCATTTT
>TRBD2|TRBJ2-2|TRBV9|-
CASSPGLAGAGELFF
TGTGCCAGCAGCCCGGGACTAGCGGGGGCCGGGGAGCTGTTTTTT
>-|TRBJ2-1|TRBV7-9|-
CASSLWDSRSYNEQFF
TGTGCCAGCAGCTTATGGGACTCGAGATCCTACAATGAGCAGTTCTTC
>-|TRBJ2-7|TRBV6-1|-
CASTRVESHEQYF
TGTGCCAGCACGAGGGTGGAGAGCCACGAGCAGTACTTC
>-|TRBJ2-7|TRBV25-1|many
CASSESRDVYEQYF
TGTGCCAGCAGTGAATCACGGGATGTATACGAGCAGTACTTC
>-|TRBJ1-6|TRBV19|-
CASSWENSPLHF
TGTGCCAGTAGTTGGGAGAATTCACCCCTCCACTTT
>TRBD2|TRBJ2-5|TRBV15|-
CATSSGLAVQYF
TGTGCCACCAGCAGTGGACTAGCGGTTCAGTACTTC
>-|TRBJ1-2|TRBV5-4|-
CASSLVNREGDGYTF
TGTGCCAGCAGCTTGGTTAACAGGGAGGGAGATGGCTACACCTTC
>-|TRBJ2-1|TRBV5-4|-
CASSLTDNEQFF
TGTGCCAGCAGCTTGACAGACAATGAGCAGTTCTTC
>TRBD1|TRBJ2-5|TRBV14|-
CASSQDQGGLETQYF
TGTGCCAGCAGCCAAGATCAAGGGGGCCTGGAGACCCAGTACTTC
>TRBD1|TRBJ1-1|TRBV6-5|-
CASSPRDRGPEAFF
TGTGCCAGCAGCCCACGGGACAGGGGGCCTGAAGCTTTCTTT
>TRBD1|TRBJ1-4|TRBV6-6|-
CASSYPGTDDKLFF
TGTGCCAGCAGTTACCCCGGGACAGATGACAAACTGTTTTTT
>-|TRBJ2-3|TRBV9|-
CASSAYLTDTQYF
TGTGCCAGCAGCGCCTACCTCACAGATACGCAGTATTTT
>TRBD1|TRBJ1-2|TRBV6-5|-
CASSPGQGRVHGYTF
TGTGCCAGCAGCCCCGGACAGGGAAGGGTACATGGCTACACCTTC
>-|TRBJ2-5|TRBV28|-
CASSLASANGEETQYF
TGTGCCAGCAGTTTGGCTAGCGCCAACGGGGAAGAGACCCAGTACTTC
>TRBD1|TRBJ2-5|TRBV28|-
CATVNGDRQETQYF
TGTGCCACCGTTAATGGGGACAGGCAAGAGACCCAGTACTTC
>TRBD1|TRBJ1-2|TRBV7-9|-
CASATGERYYGYTF
TGTGCCAGCGCGACAGGGGAGAGATACTATGGCTACACCTTC
>TRBD1|TRBJ1-5|TRBV4-1|-
CASSQDDLVTGQGQPQHF
TGCGCCAGCAGCCAAGATGACCTTGTGACAGGGCAGGGACAGCCCCAGCATTTT
>-|TRBJ2-7|TRBV14|-
CASSLSGNSYEQYF
TGTGCCAGCAGCCTTTCCGGGAACTCCTACGAGCAGTACTTC
>TRBD1|TRBJ1-1|TRBV7-9|few
CASSRTGTTEAFF
TGTGCCAGCAGCCGGACAGGGACCACTGAAGCTTTCTTT
>-|TRBJ2-1|TRBV5-6|once
CASSLVTFGRGPEQFF
TGTGCCAGCAGCTTGGTAACTTTCGGTCGGGGTCCTGAGCAGTTCTTC
>TRBD1|TRBJ2-2|TRBV2|-
CASSLTGGSSGGELFF
TGTGCCAGCAGCCTGACAGGGGGCTCCTCGGGCGGGGAGCTGTTTTTT
>TRBD2|TRBJ2-5|TRBV6-1|-
CASSQQGTSGGPQYF
TGTGCCAGCAGTCAACAAGGGACTAGCGGCGGGCCCCAGTACTTC
>-|TRBJ2-6|TRBV21-1|-
CASSPRRDSVSGANVLTF
TGTGCCAGCAGCCCCCGCCGGGACAGCGTCTCTGGGGCCAACGTCCTGACTTTC
>-|TRBJ1-1|TRBV6-1|-
CASSERGGGGKNTEAFF
TGTGCCAGCAGTGAAAGGGGCGGGGGTGGGAAGAACACTGAAGCTTTCTTT
>-|TRBJ1-5|TRBV10-3|-
CAISDGFGQPQHF
TGTGCCATCAGTGACGGTTTTGGTCAGCCCCAGCATTTT
>-|TRBJ2-2|TRBV21-1|-
CASSEAGPWNTGELFF
TGTGCCAGCAGCGAGGCGGGGCCCTGGAACACCGGGGAGCTGTTTTTT
>-|TRBJ2-3|TRBV30|-
CAWSVNGVSTDTQYF
TGTGCCTGGAGTGTAAACGGGGTCTCCACAGATACGCAGTATTTT
>-|TRBJ2-5|TRBV27|-
CASSGSGKTQYF
TGTGCCAGCAGCGGGAGTGGGAAGACCCAGTACTTC
>-|TRBJ2-1|TRBV19|-
CASRKGGLYEQFF
TGTGCCAGTAGAAAGGGGGGACTATATGAGCAGTTCTTC
>-|TRBJ1-1|TRBV28|-
CASSLTPSRRAFF
TGTGCCAGCAGTTTAACCCCCAGCCGGAGGGCTTTCTTT
>-|TRBJ2-5|TRBV6-5|-
CASSHAGETQYF
TGTGCCAGCAGTCACGCGGGGGAGACCCAGTACTTC
>TRBD1|TRBJ1-1|TRBV5-1|-
CASSLLGTGKMNTEAFF
TGCGCCAGCAGCTTACTTGGGACAGGGAAGATGAACACTGAAGCTTTCTTT
>-|TRBJ2-1|TRBV5-4|once
CASSFRGGSYNEQFF
TGTGCCAGCAGCTTCAGGGGTGGCTCTTACAATGAGCAGTTCTTC
>TRBD1|TRBJ1-2|TRBV30|-
CAWSSRGQGVRGYTF
TGTGCCTGGAGCAGCCGAGGACAGGGTGTGAGGGGCTACACCTTC
>TRBD1|TRBJ2-3|TRBV15|-
CATSRRTGSTDTQYF
TGTGCCACCAGCAGACGGACAGGGAGCACAGATACGCAGTATTTT
>TRBD1|TRBJ2-2|TRBV9|-
CASSDQGATDTGELFF
TGTGCCAGCAGCGATCAGGGGGCCACGGACACCGGGGAGCTGTTTTTT
>-|TRBJ1-1|TRBV5-1|-
CASSLWQGVGTEAFF
TGCGCCAGCAGCTTGTGGCAGGGTGTGGGCACTGAAGCTTTCTTT
>TRBD1|TRBJ2-7|TRBV28|-
CASSPTGTGMNEQYF
TGTGCCAGCAGCCCTACCGGGACAGGGATGAACGAGCAGTACTTC